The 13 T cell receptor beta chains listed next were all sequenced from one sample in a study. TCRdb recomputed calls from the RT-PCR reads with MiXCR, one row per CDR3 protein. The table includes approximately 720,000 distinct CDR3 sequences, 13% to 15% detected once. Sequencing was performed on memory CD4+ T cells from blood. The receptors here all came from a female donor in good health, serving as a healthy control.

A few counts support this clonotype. CDR3 sequence reads: CASSFGRFSGNTIYF. In nucleotides, the CDR3 is TGTGCCAGCAGCTTCGGACGGTTCTCTGGAAACACCATATATTTT. V usage is TRBV11-1 and J usage is TRBJ1-3; D call uncertain. This CDR3 is 15 amino acids long. Germline assignment: CDR1 SGHAT and CDR2 FQDESV (reference sequence). V was clipped by 3 bases and J by 0 bases, with 9 bases between them.

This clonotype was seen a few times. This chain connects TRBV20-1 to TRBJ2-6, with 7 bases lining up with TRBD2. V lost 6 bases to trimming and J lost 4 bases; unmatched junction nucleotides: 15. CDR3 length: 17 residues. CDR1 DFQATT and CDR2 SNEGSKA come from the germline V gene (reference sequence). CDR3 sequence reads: CSAPTSLVVLGANVLTF. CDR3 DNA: TGCAGTGCCCCGACTAGCCTCGTGGTTCTGGGGGCCAACGTCCTGACTTTC.

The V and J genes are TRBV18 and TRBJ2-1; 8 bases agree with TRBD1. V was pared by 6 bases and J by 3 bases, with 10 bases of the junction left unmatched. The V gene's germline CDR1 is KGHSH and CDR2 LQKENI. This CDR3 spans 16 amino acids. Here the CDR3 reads CASSVLDRGGYNEQFF. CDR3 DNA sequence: TGTGCCAGCTCTGTACTTGACAGGGGAGGCTACAATGAGCAGTTCTTC.

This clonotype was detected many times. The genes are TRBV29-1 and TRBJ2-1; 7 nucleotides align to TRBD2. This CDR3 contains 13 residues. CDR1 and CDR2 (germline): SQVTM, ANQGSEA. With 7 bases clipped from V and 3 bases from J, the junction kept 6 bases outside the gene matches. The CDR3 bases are TGCAGCGGTTCCGGCGGGGGCTACAATGAGCAGTTCTTC. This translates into CSGSGGGYNEQFF.

The chain's CDR3 is CASSGDGWDTQYF. The CDR3 bases are TGTGCCAGCAGCGGGGATGGTTGGGATACGCAGTATTTT. The V call is TRBV12-3 or TRBV12-4, the J call TRBJ2-3, with D possibly TRBD2 on 5 matching bases. With 6 bases removed from V and 6 bases from J, the gap between germline ends came to 13 bases. The CDR3 is made up of 13 amino acids.

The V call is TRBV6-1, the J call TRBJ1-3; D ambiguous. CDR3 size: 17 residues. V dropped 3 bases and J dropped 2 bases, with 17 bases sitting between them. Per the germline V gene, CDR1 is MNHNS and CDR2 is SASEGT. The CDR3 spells CASSDYAPLYAGNTIYF. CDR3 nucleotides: TGTGCCAGCAGTGATTATGCACCTCTTTATGCTGGAAACACCATATATTTT.

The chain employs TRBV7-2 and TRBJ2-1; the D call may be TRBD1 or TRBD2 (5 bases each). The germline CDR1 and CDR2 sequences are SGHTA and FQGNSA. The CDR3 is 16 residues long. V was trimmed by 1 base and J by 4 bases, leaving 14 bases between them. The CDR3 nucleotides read TGTGCCAGCAGCTTAGTATCCGGGACCATTTACAATGAGCAGTTCTTC. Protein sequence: CASSLVSGTIYNEQFF.

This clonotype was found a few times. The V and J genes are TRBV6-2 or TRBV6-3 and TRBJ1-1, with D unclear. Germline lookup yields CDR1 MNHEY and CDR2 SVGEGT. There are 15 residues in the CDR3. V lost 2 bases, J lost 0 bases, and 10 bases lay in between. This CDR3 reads CASSYPASMNTEAFF. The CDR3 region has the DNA TGTGCCAGCAGTTACCCAGCGTCTATGAACACTGAAGCTTTCTTT.

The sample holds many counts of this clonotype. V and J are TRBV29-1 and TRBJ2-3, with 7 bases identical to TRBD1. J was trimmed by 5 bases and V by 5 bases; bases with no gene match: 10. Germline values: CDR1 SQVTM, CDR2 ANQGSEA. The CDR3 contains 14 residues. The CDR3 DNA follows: TGCAGCGTTCTTACACAGGGGCCTGGAGATACGCAGTATTTT. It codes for CSVLTQGPGDTQYF.

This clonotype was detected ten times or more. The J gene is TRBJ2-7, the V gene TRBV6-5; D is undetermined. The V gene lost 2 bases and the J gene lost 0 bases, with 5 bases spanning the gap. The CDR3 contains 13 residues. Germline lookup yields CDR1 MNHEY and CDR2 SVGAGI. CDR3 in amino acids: CASSYADSYEQYF. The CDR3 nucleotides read TGTGCCAGCAGTTACGCAGACTCCTACGAGCAGTACTTC.

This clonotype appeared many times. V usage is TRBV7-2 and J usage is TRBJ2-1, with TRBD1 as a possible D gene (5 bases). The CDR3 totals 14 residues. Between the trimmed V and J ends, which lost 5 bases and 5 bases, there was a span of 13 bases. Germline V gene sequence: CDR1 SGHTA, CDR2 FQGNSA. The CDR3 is CASSGAPEDNEQFF. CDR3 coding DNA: TGTGCCAGCAGCGGGGCTCCAGAGGACAATGAGCAGTTCTTC.

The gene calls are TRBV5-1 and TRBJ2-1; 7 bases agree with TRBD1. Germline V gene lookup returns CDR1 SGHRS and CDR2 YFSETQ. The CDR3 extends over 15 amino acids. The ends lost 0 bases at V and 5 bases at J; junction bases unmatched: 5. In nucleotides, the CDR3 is TGCGCCAGCAGCTTGGCTCCGGGACAGAACAATGAGCAGTTCTTC. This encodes CASSLAPGQNNEQFF.

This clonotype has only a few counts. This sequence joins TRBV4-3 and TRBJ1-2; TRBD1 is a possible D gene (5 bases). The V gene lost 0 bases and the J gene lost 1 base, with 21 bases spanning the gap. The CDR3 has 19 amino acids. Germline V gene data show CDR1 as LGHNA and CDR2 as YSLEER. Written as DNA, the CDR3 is TGCGCCAGCAGCCAAGATTGGCGGTCAGGGCGTCCTCTTAACTATGGCTACACCTTC. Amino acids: CASSQDWRSGRPLNYGYTF.